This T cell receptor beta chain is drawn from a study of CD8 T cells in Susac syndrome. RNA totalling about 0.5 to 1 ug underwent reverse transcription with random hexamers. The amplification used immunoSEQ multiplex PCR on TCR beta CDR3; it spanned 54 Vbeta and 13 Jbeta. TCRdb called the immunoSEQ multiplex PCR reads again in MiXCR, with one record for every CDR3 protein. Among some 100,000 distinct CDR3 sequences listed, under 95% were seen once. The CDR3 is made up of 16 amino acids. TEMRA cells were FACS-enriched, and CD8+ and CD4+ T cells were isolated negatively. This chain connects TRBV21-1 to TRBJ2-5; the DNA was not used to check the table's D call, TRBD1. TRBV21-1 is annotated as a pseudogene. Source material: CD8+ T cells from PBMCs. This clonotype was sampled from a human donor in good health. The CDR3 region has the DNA TGTGCCAGCAGCAAAGGGGGCAGTCGTTACCAAGAGACCCAGTACTTC. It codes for CASSKGGSRYQETQYF.